Below are 10 T cell receptor beta chains sequenced from a single sample in a study of blood T cell repertoires in COVID-19. The data were produced by immunoSEQ multiplex PCR, yet TCRdb's version contains in-frame clones alone and is incomplete. Altogether around 88,000 clones are present, roughly 90% being singletons, with the ten largest covering approximately 1.7%. The source material was peripheral blood. These receptor sequences come from a man aged 55 to 70 with acute or convalescent COVID-19.

This chain connects TRBV29-1 to TRBJ1-3, with D unresolved. Germline V lookup: CDR1 SQVTM, CDR2 ANQGSEA. The CDR3 runs to 13 residues. V was shortened by 4 bases and J by 0 bases, with 7 bases between the two germline ends. This CDR3 reads CSVAESSGNTIYF. In nucleotides, the CDR3 is TGCAGCGTTGCAGAGAGCTCTGGAAACACCATATATTTT.

The chain uses TRBV6-5 and TRBJ2-1; 7 bases fit TRBD2. With 2 bases clipped from V and 2 bases from J, the junction kept 6 bases outside the gene matches. Germline-derived CDR1 and CDR2 are MNHEY and SVGAGI. The CDR3 length is 16 residues. The CDR3: CASSYGRDYTYNEQFF. The CDR3 coding sequence is TGTGCCAGCAGTTACGGCAGGGACTACACCTACAATGAGCAGTTCTTC.

V usage is TRBV24-1 and J usage is TRBJ2-1; TRBD2 might be the D (6 bases). V lost 4 bases, J lost 2 bases, and 11 bases lay in between. This CDR3 has 15 residues. Germline V lookup: CDR1 KGHDR, CDR2 SFDVKD. The CDR3 coding sequence is TGTGCCACCAGTGACAGCAAGCGGGCCTACAATGAGCAGTTCTTC. Amino acids: CATSDSKRAYNEQFF.

J is TRBJ2-3 and V is TRBV7-9, with 11 bases aligning to TRBD2. The V segment lost 6 bases and the J segment 8 bases; nucleotides outside the gene matches: 10. The CDR3 runs to 15 residues. In germline, CDR1 is SEHNR, CDR2 FQNEAQ (reference sequence). CDR3 amino acids: CASSSTSGVTSTQYF. CDR3 coding DNA: TGTGCCAGCAGTTCGACTAGCGGGGTCACCAGTACGCAGTATTTT.

Remarks on this clone: The junction departs from germline at one end; a sequencing error may be responsible. The chain combines TRBV7-9 with TRBJ2-5; 10 bases align to TRBD2. CDR3 size: 14 residues. CDR1 is SEHNR, CDR2 FQNEAQ, per germline (reference sequence). The CDR3 bases are TGTGCCAGCAGCTTAGGCAGCCTACTAGCGGGATTAAACTTC. Residues: CASSLGSLLAGLNF.

The V call is TRBV7-2, the J call TRBJ1-1; 8 bases align to TRBD1. Trimming cost V 2 bases and J 6 bases; bases outside gene matches: 2. Germline V gene lookup returns CDR1 SGHTA and CDR2 FQGNSA. The CDR3 length is 13 residues. The CDR3 protein is CASSLLTGAEAFF. CDR3 sequence (DNA): TGTGCCAGCAGCTTACTGACAGGGGCTGAAGCTTTCTTT. Based on the CDR3 plus reference TRBV7-2 and TRBJ1-1, the full variable domain is GAGVSQSPSNKVTEKGKDVELRCDPISGHTALYWYRQSLGQGLEFLIYFQGNSAPDKSGLPSDRFSAERTGGSVSTLTIQRTQQEDSAVYLCASSLLTGAEAFFGQGTRLTVV.

The chain employs TRBV5-5 and TRBJ2-7; 9 nucleotides align to TRBD1. Looked up from germline, CDR1 is SGHKS and CDR2 is YYEKEE (reference sequence). The length of the CDR3 is 13 residues. V shed 3 bases, J shed 2 bases, and the junction held 0 bases outside the gene matches. The CDR3 is CASSWDRAYEQYF. The DNA of the CDR3 is TGTGCCAGCAGCTGGGACAGGGCCTACGAGCAGTACTTC.

The rearrangement joins TRBV10-3 to TRBJ1-1; the D is unclear. Germline loops: CDR1 ENHRY, CDR2 SYGVKD. The V end was cut by 9 bases, the J end by 4 bases, with 12 bases between. The CDR3 is 12 residues long. CDR3 nucleotides: TGTGCCATACGGGTAGGTGGCACTGAAGCTTTCTTT. Encoded protein: CAIRVGGTEAFF.

The V call is TRBV19, the J call TRBJ1-4; 7 nucleotides align to TRBD1. CDR3 length: 14 residues. Germline V gene sequence: CDR1 LNHDA, CDR2 SQIVND (reference sequence). The V segment lost 6 bases and the J segment 4 bases; nucleotides outside the gene matches: 5. The CDR3 reads CASRMTGYNEKLFF. The CDR3, as DNA: TGTGCCAGTAGGATGACAGGGTATAATGAAAAACTGTTTTTT. Filled out from reference TRBV19 and TRBJ1-4, the complete variable domain reads DGGITQSPKYLFRKEGQNVTLSCEQNLNHDAMYWYRQDPGQGLRLIYYSQIVNDFQKGDIAEGYSVSREKKESFPLTVTSAQKNPTAFYLCASRMTGYNEKLFFGSGTQLSVL.

The J gene is TRBJ2-3, the V gene TRBV27; weak D call: TRBD1 (5 bases). CDR3 length: 16 residues. V shed 1 base and J shed 6 bases, with 17 bases lying between them. Germline V gene lookup returns CDR1 MNHEY and CDR2 SMNVEV (reference sequence). The CDR3 nucleotides are TGTGCCAGCAGTTTATTAGGGGAAGTACAGCGTGATACGCAGTATTTT. Its protein product is CASSLLGEVQRDTQYF.